This passage covers 26 T cell receptor beta chains from one sample sequenced in a study of T cell responses to AZD1222 COVID-19 vaccine. The repertoire was sequenced with immunoSEQ multiplex PCR; TCRdb's copy has only in-frame clones and lacks some. The sample includes 150,000 to 180,000 clones, about 88% seen only once; the top ten take 2.5% to 4%. This specimen consisted of peripheral blood, obtained on day 0 of AZD1222 vaccination. The origin of the receptors is an adult in good health.

The chain is built from TRBV7-9 and TRBJ2-1; D ambiguous. The V and J ends lost 5 bases and 0 bases respectively, with 11 bases between them. This CDR3 is built from 15 residues. Germline-derived CDR1 and CDR2 are SEHNR and FQNEAQ (reference sequence). The CDR3: CASSIQPASYNEQFF. The DNA for the CDR3 is TGTGCCAGCAGCATTCAGCCAGCCTCCTACAATGAGCAGTTCTTC.

As DNA, the CDR3 is TGCGCCAGCAGCCAAGACCTCCTACGAGGGGACACTGAAGCTTTCTTT. Translation gives CASSQDLLRGDTEAFF. The chain recombines TRBV4-3 with TRBJ1-1, with D perhaps matching TRBD1 (5 bases). The CDR3 sequence is 16 residues long. Germline V gene sequence: CDR1 LGHNA, CDR2 YSLEER. Trimming shortened V by 0 bases and J by 3 bases, and 14 bases separated the two germline ends.

J is TRBJ2-7 and V is TRBV2, with D possibly matching TRBD1 (5 bases). V was trimmed by 8 bases and J by 2 bases, leaving 13 bases between them. The CDR3 consists of 13 residues. Germline V gene data show CDR1 as SNHLY and CDR2 as FYNNEI. The CDR3, as DNA: TGTGCCAGCCGGACATTTCGAACCTACGAGCAGTACTTC. As protein: CASRTFRTYEQYF.

CDR3 DNA sequence: TGTGCCAGCAGCCAAAACGCCGCGGCGGAACCCCAGCATTTT. Translating gives CASSQNAAAEPQHF. The V and J genes are TRBV3-1 (or the pseudogene TRBV3-2) and TRBJ1-5; D is unresolved. The CDR3 sequence is 14 residues long. The V gene's germline CDR1 is LGHDT and CDR2 YNNKEL (reference sequence). Trimming stripped 2 bases from V and 10 bases from J, with 15 bases between.

With respect to this clone: Because the CDR3 is missing its conserved closing phenylalanine or tryptophan, this is likely a read error. The DNA is omitted, as the CDR3 cannot be located on it reliably, and the CDR3 follows TCRdb's listing. The chain is built from TRBV6-5 and TRBJ1-1. Germline CDR1 is MNHEY and CDR2 is SVGAGI. A total of 10 residues make up the CDR3, ends included. The CDR3 loop is CASSYSRRVG.

V gene TRBV4-3 combines with J gene TRBJ2-5; D not certain. The V gene's germline CDR1 is LGHNA and CDR2 YSLEER. Trimming shortened V by 3 bases and J by 7 bases, and 15 bases separated the two germline ends. This CDR3 is 14 amino acids long. CDR3 region: CASSQFRPRGTQYF. The DNA of the CDR3 is TGCGCCAGCAGCCAGTTTCGCCCCCGCGGGACCCAGTACTTC.

The genes are TRBV6-5 and TRBJ2-7; TRBD2 is a possible D gene (5 bases). V shed 5 bases and J shed 3 bases, with 14 bases lying between them. Germline loops: CDR1 MNHEY, CDR2 SVGAGI. The CDR3 runs to 14 residues. This chain's CDR3 is CASSRTSYGYEQYF. For the CDR3, the DNA is TGTGCCAGCAGTAGGACTTCATATGGCTACGAGCAGTACTTC.

The chain combines TRBV5-1 with TRBJ2-5; 8 bases are shared with TRBD2. The germline V gene has CDR1 SGHRS and CDR2 YFSETQ. The CDR3 contains 13 residues. The junction had 0 bases not matched to a gene; V was cut back by 3 bases and J by 2 bases. As DNA, the CDR3 is TGCGCCAGCAGCTCGGGGGGGCAAGAGACCCAGTACTTC. Encoded protein: CASSSGGQETQYF.

This clone was counted a single time. The V and J genes are TRBV10-3 and TRBJ2-7; D not resolved. Trimming stripped 2 bases from V and 5 bases from J, with 7 bases between. The CDR3 has 12 amino acids. Germline-derived CDR1 and CDR2 are ENHRY and SYGVKD. The CDR3 here is CAISEARDEQYF. As DNA, the CDR3 is TGTGCCATCAGTGAGGCCCGGGACGAGCAGTACTTC.

This clone was detected only a few times. The chain uses TRBV5-6 and TRBJ1-2; no clear D gene. This CDR3 spans 14 amino acids. Germline V gene lookup returns CDR1 SGHDT and CDR2 YYEEEE. Trimming removed 1 base from V and 2 bases from J, with 9 bases in between. The DNA of the CDR3 is TGTGCCAGCAGCTTGTTCGGAGGGAACTATGGCTACACCTTC. Its translation: CASSLFGGNYGYTF. The whole variable domain, filled in from reference TRBV5-6 and TRBJ1-2, reads DAGVTQSPTHLIKTRGQQVTLRCSPKSGHDTVSWYQQALGQGPQFIFQYYEEEERQRGNFPDRFSGHQFPNYSSELNVNALLLGDSALYLCASSLFGGNYGYTFGSGTRLTVV.

The table lists this clone with a count of one. The chain carries TRBV7-2 and TRBJ2-5; perhaps TRBD1 as D (6 bases). Trimming removed 4 bases at V and 1 base at J, with 13 bases between. CDR1 is SGHTA and CDR2 is FQGNSA in the germline V gene. The CDR3 has 15 amino acids. The CDR3: CASSWNTGTQETQYF. In nucleotides, the CDR3 is TGTGCCAGCAGCTGGAATACAGGGACCCAAGAGACCCAGTACTTC. The variable domain in full, with the rest retrieved from reference TRBV7-2 and TRBJ2-5, is GAGVSQSPSNKVTEKGKDVELRCDPISGHTALYWYRQSLGQGLEFLIYFQGNSAPDKSGLPSDRFSAERTGGSVSTLTIQRTQQEDSAVYLCASSWNTGTQETQYFGPGTRLLVL.

V and J are TRBV2 and TRBJ1-2; D gene uncertain. V dropped 1 base and J dropped 4 bases, with 1 base sitting between them. The CDR3 spans 11 residues. Per the germline V gene, CDR1 is SNHLY and CDR2 is FYNNEI. The CDR3 sequence is CASSEGYGYTF. As DNA, the CDR3 is TGTGCCAGCAGTGAAGGCTATGGCTACACCTTC.

The chain has TRBV11-2 and TRBJ2-1, with a tentative D call TRBD1 (6 bases). Trimming shortened V by 7 bases and J by 1 base, and 11 bases separated the two germline ends. The length of the CDR3 is 14 residues. CDR1 SGHAT and CDR2 FQNNGV come from the germline V gene. The CDR3 reads CASTMDRSYNEQFF. In nucleotides, the CDR3 is TGTGCCAGCACCATGGACAGATCCTACAATGAGCAGTTCTTC.

The CDR3, as DNA: TGTGCCAGCAGCTTCCCGTATGGTGAGCAGTTCTTC. Its translation: CASSFPYGEQFF. This sequence joins TRBV7-9 and TRBJ2-1; D is uncertain. V lost 3 bases and J lost 9, with 9 bases in between. Germline V gene data show CDR1 as SEHNR and CDR2 as FQNEAQ (reference sequence). The CDR3 is 12 residues long.

V gene TRBV7-9 combines with J gene TRBJ1-2; D is undetermined. The V and J ends lost 2 bases and 6 bases respectively, with 13 bases between them. The CDR3 loop spans 14 amino acids. CDR1 is SEHNR, CDR2 FQNEAQ, per germline (reference sequence). The CDR3 protein is CASSLTQAYNGYTF. In DNA form, the CDR3 reads TGTGCCAGCAGCTTAACTCAGGCGTACAATGGCTACACCTTC.

The chain joins TRBV5-8 to TRBJ1-4, with D hard to call. The V gene's germline CDR1 is SGHTS and CDR2 YDEGEE. Trimming removed 1 base at V and 3 bases at J, with 4 bases between. This CDR3 comprises 13 residues. The CDR3 sequence: CASSLTANEKLFF. CDR3 in DNA: TGTGCCAGCAGCTTGACAGCTAATGAAAAACTGTTTTTT.

The chain combines TRBV6-1 with TRBJ1-3, with D possibly being TRBD1 (6 bases). Germline V CDR1 and CDR2: MNHNS, SASEGT. Trimming removed 3 bases at V and 1 base at J, with 10 bases between. There are 15 residues in the CDR3. The CDR3 coding sequence is TGTGCCAGCAGTGACGTTAGGGGGTCTGGAAACACCATATATTTT. Translating it yields CASSDVRGSGNTIYF.

CDR3 residues: CASSWRGQGAYEQYF. CDR3 DNA sequence: TGTGCCAGCAGTTGGCGAGGACAGGGGGCGTATGAGCAGTACTTC. The V gene is TRBV6-5, the J gene TRBJ2-7; 11 bases match TRBD1. The CDR3 runs to 15 residues. V lost 4 bases to trimming and J lost 7 bases; unmatched junction nucleotides: 9. Germline CDR1 is MNHEY and CDR2 is SVGAGI.

The J gene is TRBJ2-5, the V gene TRBV5-4, with 10 bases that match TRBD2. Looked up from germline, CDR1 is SGHNT and CDR2 is YYREEE (reference sequence). This CDR3 is built from 19 residues. J gave up 2 bases and V 4 bases, and 17 bases lay outside the gene matches. The CDR3: CASSPLPRGTAGGQETQYF. Written as DNA, the CDR3 is TGTGCCAGCAGCCCCCTCCCCCGCGGGACAGCGGGGGGGCAAGAGACCCAGTACTTC.

The J gene is TRBJ2-7, the V gene TRBV7-2, with unresolved D. The V end was cut by 2 bases, the J end by 3 bases, with 8 bases between. CDR1 and CDR2 from the germline V gene are SGHTA and FQGNSA. The CDR3 is 13 residues long. The CDR3 reads CASSLSHYYEQYF. CDR3 bases: TGTGCCAGCAGCTTATCCCACTACTACGAGCAGTACTTC.

This sequence joins TRBV7-9 and TRBJ1-4, with 10 bases identical to TRBD1. With V trimmed by 0 bases and J by 8 bases, 3 bases remained unmatched. Germline V lookup: CDR1 SEHNR, CDR2 FQNEAQ (reference sequence). The CDR3 is 15 amino acids. This chain's CDR3 is CASSLAGQGREKLFF. CDR3 sequence (DNA): TGTGCCAGCAGCTTAGCGGGACAGGGGCGGGAAAAACTGTTTTTT.

CDR3 residues: CASSSAYGYTF. CDR3 coding DNA: TGTGCCAGCAGTTCCGCCTATGGCTACACCTTC. This sequence joins TRBV28 and TRBJ1-2; D gene ambiguous. Looked up from germline, CDR1 is MDHEN and CDR2 is SYDVKM. This CDR3 contains 11 residues. Trimming took off 4 bases at V and 4 bases at J, with 4 bases between the two ends.

V is TRBV4-3 and J is TRBJ2-5, with D possibly matching TRBD1 (5 bases). Germline V lookup: CDR1 LGHNA, CDR2 YSLEER. The CDR3 length is 15 residues. V lost 0 bases to trimming and J lost 0 bases, with 8 bases between them. The CDR3 protein is CASSQDLQDQETQYF. CDR3 bases: TGCGCCAGCAGCCAAGATTTACAGGACCAAGAGACCCAGTACTTC.

CDR3: CASRKTPTRSYTF. The CDR3 DNA reads as TGTGCCAGCAGGAAGACGCCCACAAGGAGCTACACCTTC. The chain recombines TRBV12-3 or TRBV12-4 with TRBJ1-2; D unclear. The V end was cut by 6 bases, the J end by 9 bases, with 17 bases between. This CDR3 has 13 amino acids.

The rearrangement uses TRBV18 and TRBJ2-7, with TRBD1 matching 8 bases. Trimming at V came to 2 bases and at J to 5 bases, leaving 8 bases not matched to a gene. The V gene's germline CDR1 is KGHSH and CDR2 LQKENI. The CDR3 spans 15 residues. CDR3 protein: CASSPRRQGIDEQYF. The CDR3 nucleotides read TGTGCCAGCTCACCAAGGCGACAGGGGATCGACGAGCAGTACTTC. Full variable domain (outside the CDR3, taken from reference TRBV18 and TRBJ2-7): NAGVMQNPRHLVRRRGQEARLRCSPMKGHSHVYWYRQLPEEGLKFMVYLQKENIIDESGMPKERFSAEFPKEGPSILRIQQVVRGDSAAYFCASSPRRQGIDEQYFGPGTRLTVT.

The rearrangement links TRBV7-2 to TRBJ1-3, with D unclear. The CDR3 consists of 14 residues. The germline V gene has CDR1 SGHTA and CDR2 FQGNSA. Trimming removed 5 bases at V and 2 bases at J, with 10 bases between. CDR3 residues: CASSPLGAGNTIYF. CDR3 nucleotide sequence: TGTGCCAGCAGCCCCCTGGGTGCTGGAAACACCATATATTTT.